This T cell receptor (beta chain) originates from a study of identical twins. TCRdb used MiXCR to reprocess the 5' RACE reads, holding one entry per CDR3 protein. The table has some 330,000 distinct CDR3 sequences, roughly 9% seen once. Looked up from germline, CDR1 is KGHDR and CDR2 is SFDVKD. Trimming took 3 bases from V and 7 from J, leaving 11 bases between them. The CDR3 is 13 residues long. This clonotype was counted a few times. The chain combines TRBV24-1 with TRBJ1-1; perhaps TRBD1 as D (6 bases). The receptor comes from a woman in her forties or fifties in good health. Material for sequencing was naive T cells sorted from blood. The CDR3 sequence: CATSDPQQGEAFF. In DNA, the CDR3 is TGTGCCACCAGTGATCCTCAACAGGGTGAAGCTTTCTTT.